One T cell receptor (beta chain) is described in this entry. The data were taken from a study of blood T cell repertoires in COVID-19. Trimming left V 3 bases short and J 5 bases short, with 11 bases between. Germline V lookup: CDR1 SEHNR, CDR2 FQNEAQ (reference sequence). The CDR3 is made up of 14 amino acids. Per the original methods: Reference gene primer amplification gave nucleated cell count estimates. Measured with immunoSEQ multiplex PCR; TCRdb has only the in-frame clones, and not every one. V, J and clone size reflect that table, while D and trimming were determined from the DNA. The sample consists of about 410,000 clones, roughly 89% of them appearing once.

This TCR was sampled from a woman in her 30s who had recovered from COVID-19. The V call is TRBV7-9, the J call TRBJ1-5, with no clear D. Specimen: PBMCs or T cells enriched from blood (not recorded which). The CDR3 here is CASSFPGLHQPQHF. For the CDR3, the DNA is TGTGCCAGCAGCTTTCCCGGTTTGCATCAGCCCCAGCATTTT.